This T cell receptor (beta chain) was documented in a study of blood T cells in healthy people across ages. Findings of the study overall: PBMCs that were unsorted prevented a conclusive naive versus antigen-experienced comparison. The authors considered diversity estimates from one million T cells to be underestimates.

Each of the donors had about 9.9 milliliters of peripheral blood drawn into EDTA-treated Vacutainer tubes. Combining a sample-barcoded 5' primer with a J-beta primer mix, a second PCR ran for roughly 6 to 12 cycles. TCRdb itself ran the 5' RACE reads through MiXCR, one entry per CDR3 protein. This table holds 1 million or so distinct CDR3 sequences, 40% to 50% found once. This clonotype was counted many times. Antigen unknown. Trimming cost V 1 base and J 11 bases, with 20 bases left between them. Germline loops: CDR1 SGHTA, CDR2 FQGNSA. The CDR3 sequence is 15 residues long. The chain joins TRBV7-2 to TRBJ2-5; tentatively, D is TRBD2 (5 bases). The sequence derives from an older woman in good health. What was sequenced was blood. The DNA of the CDR3 is TGTGCCAGCAGCTTAGGAGCGGCAGGTAACAATGAGCAGTACTTC. Translating it yields CASSLGAAGNNEQYF.